This T cell receptor beta chain appears in the sequencing data of a study of blood T cell repertoires in COVID-19. Some clones are missing from TCRdb's copy, which holds only in-frame ones; the method was immunoSEQ multiplex PCR. This sample has 200,000 to 250,000 clones, with 70% to 90% found just once. Germline CDR1 reads SGDLS; CDR2 reads YYNGEE. CDR3 length: 15 residues. V lost 1 base and J lost 4, with 13 bases in between. This sequence was found in a woman in her fifties or sixties who had recovered from COVID-19. The rearrangement joins TRBV9 to TRBJ2-3, with D perhaps TRBD2 (5 bases). The source material was PBMCs or T cells enriched from blood (not recorded which). The CDR3 DNA sequence: TGTGCCAGCAGCGTAAGGAGCGGTGGGGCAGATACGCAGTATTTT. As protein: CASSVRSGGADTQYF.